These 7 T cell receptor beta chains came from one sample sequenced in a study of blood T cell repertoires in COVID-19. TCRdb keeps only in-frame clones here, not all; method: immunoSEQ multiplex PCR. This sample yields roughly 230,000 clones, of which 88% are seen a single time; about 0.7% belongs to the top ten. The sequenced sample consisted of peripheral blood. The receptor set was obtained from a human donor in a cohort sampled during active COVID-19.

The count of this clone is one. The chain carries TRBV12-3 or TRBV12-4 and TRBJ1-4; the D gene is possibly TRBD1 (5 bases). CDR3 length equals 13 residues. Deletions cut 6 bases from V and 7 bases from J, with 12 bases between. CDR3 in DNA: TGTGCCAGCAGCCGTAGGGGTACTGAAAAACTGTTTTTT. Its protein product is CASSRRGTEKLFF.

CDR3 in amino acids: CASSFGGEPATNEKLFF. CDR3 DNA: TGTGCCAGCAGCTTTGGGGGGGAACCAGCAACTAATGAAAAACTGTTTTTT. The chain has TRBV5-4 and TRBJ1-4; D is possibly TRBD1 (5 bases). Trimming took 2 bases from V and 0 from J, leaving 14 bases between them. Germline CDR1 and CDR2: SGHNT and YYREEE (reference sequence). The CDR3 spans 17 residues.

The chain combines TRBV5-1 with TRBJ1-2; no clear D gene. The CDR3 loop spans 11 amino acids. V was cut by 5 bases and J by 2 bases, with 4 bases left in between. Germline assignment: CDR1 SGHRS and CDR2 YFSETQ. CDR3 in amino acids: CASRQNYGYTF. CDR3 DNA: TGCGCCAGCAGACAGAACTATGGCTACACCTTC.

The chain couples TRBV28 to TRBJ2-6, with a tentative D call TRBD2 (5 bases). The CDR3 consists of 17 residues. CDR1 is MDHEN, CDR2 SYDVKM, per germline. Trimming cost V 2 bases and J 0 bases, with 11 bases left between them. CDR3 loop: CASSLIEGSSGANVLTF. The CDR3 nucleotides read TGTGCCAGCAGTTTAATTGAGGGTAGCTCTGGGGCCAACGTCCTGACTTTC.

The V and J genes are TRBV27 and TRBJ1-2; no clear D. Trimming took 2 bases from V and 0 from J, leaving 10 bases between them. CDR1 MNHEY and CDR2 SMNVEV come from the germline V gene (reference sequence). CDR3 length: 15 residues. The CDR3 protein is CASSLRSDTNYGYTF. The CDR3 DNA sequence: TGTGCCAGCAGTTTAAGGTCTGACACTAACTATGGCTACACCTTC.

This clone came up once. The chain carries TRBV6-5 and TRBJ2-7; 10 bases map to TRBD1. This CDR3 comprises 15 residues. J was trimmed by 4 bases and V by 6 bases; bases with no gene match: 9. Germline loops: CDR1 MNHEY, CDR2 SVGAGI. In DNA, the CDR3 is TGTGCCAGCAGAATGAACCCGGGACAGGGGTACGAGCAGTACTTC. Its protein is CASRMNPGQGYEQYF.

This chain joins TRBV3-1 (or the pseudogene TRBV3-2) and TRBJ1-6; 9 nucleotides match TRBD1. The CDR3 loop spans 16 amino acids. Trimming cost V 1 base and J 6 bases; bases outside gene matches: 4. The germline CDR1 and CDR2 sequences are LGHDT and YNNKEL (reference sequence). CDR3 sequence reads: CASSQASGQGNSPLHF. Written as DNA, the CDR3 is TGTGCCAGCAGCCAAGCTTCGGGACAGGGTAATTCACCCCTCCACTTT.